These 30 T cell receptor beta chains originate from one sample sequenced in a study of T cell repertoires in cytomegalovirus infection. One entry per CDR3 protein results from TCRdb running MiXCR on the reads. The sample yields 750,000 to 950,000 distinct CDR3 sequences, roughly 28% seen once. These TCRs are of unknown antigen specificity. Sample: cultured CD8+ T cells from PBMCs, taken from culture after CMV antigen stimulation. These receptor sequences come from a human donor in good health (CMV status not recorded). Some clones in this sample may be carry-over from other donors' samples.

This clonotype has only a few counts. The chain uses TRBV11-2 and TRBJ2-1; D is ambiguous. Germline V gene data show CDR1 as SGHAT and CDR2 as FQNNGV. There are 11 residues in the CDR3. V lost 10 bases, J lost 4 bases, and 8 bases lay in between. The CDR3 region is CATLGYNEQFF. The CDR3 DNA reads TGTGCCACCTTAGGGTACAATGAGCAGTTCTTC.

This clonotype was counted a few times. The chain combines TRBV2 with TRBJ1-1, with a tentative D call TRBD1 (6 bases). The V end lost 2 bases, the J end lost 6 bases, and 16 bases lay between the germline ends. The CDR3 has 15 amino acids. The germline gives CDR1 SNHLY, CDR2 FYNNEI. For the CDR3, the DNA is TGTGCCAGCAGTGAACCACAGGGTATAGTCGCTGAAGCTTTCTTT. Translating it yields CASSEPQGIVAEAFF.

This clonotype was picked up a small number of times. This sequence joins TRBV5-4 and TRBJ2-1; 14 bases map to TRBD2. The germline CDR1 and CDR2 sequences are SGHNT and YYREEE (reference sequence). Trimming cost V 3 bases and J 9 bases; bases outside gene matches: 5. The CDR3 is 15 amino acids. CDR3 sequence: CASSSTSGGAFEQFF. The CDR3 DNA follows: TGTGCCAGCAGCTCGACTAGCGGGGGGGCCTTTGAGCAGTTCTTC.

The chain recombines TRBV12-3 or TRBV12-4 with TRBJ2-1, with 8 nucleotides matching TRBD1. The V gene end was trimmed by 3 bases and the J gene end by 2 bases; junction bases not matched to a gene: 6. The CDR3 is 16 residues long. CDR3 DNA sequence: TGTGCCAGCAGTTTGCCTCAGGGGGCTCCCTACAATGAGCAGTTCTTC. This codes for CASSLPQGAPYNEQFF.

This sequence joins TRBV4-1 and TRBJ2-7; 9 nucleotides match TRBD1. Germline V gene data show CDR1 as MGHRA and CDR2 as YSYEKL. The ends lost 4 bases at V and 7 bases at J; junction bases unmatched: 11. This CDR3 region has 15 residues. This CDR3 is CASSPTGTGIREQYF. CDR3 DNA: TGCGCCAGCAGCCCAACCGGGACAGGGATAAGAGAGCAGTACTTC.

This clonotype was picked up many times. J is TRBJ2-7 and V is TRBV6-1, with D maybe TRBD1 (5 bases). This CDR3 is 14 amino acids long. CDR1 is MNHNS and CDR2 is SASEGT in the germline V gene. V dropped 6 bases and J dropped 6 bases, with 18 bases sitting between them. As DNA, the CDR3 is TGTGCCAGCAGCAACCACCTGACAGTCCCCGAGCAGTACTTC. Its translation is CASSNHLTVPEQYF.

Written as DNA, the CDR3 is TGTGCCAGCCGGGGGGAGGGAGATACGCAGTATTTT. It specifies CASRGEGDTQYF. The chain carries TRBV6-8 and TRBJ2-3; TRBD2 matches 7 bases. Per germline, CDR1 MNHGY and CDR2 SAAAGT. The trim removed 8 bases at V and 5 bases at J, leaving 4 bases unmatched. The CDR3 has 12 amino acids.

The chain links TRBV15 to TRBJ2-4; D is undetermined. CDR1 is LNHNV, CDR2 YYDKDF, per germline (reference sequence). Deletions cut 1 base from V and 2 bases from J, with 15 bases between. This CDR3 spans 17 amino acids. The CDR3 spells CATSRGKGSQSKNIQYF. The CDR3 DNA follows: TGTGCCACCAGCAGAGGGAAGGGTAGCCAATCCAAAAACATTCAGTACTTC. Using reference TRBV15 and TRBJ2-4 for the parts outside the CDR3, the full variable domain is DAMVIQNPRYQVTQFGKPVTLSCSQTLNHNVMYWYQQKSSQAPKLLFHYYDKDFNNEADTPDNFQSRRPNTSFCFLDIRSPGLGDTAMYLCATSRGKGSQSKNIQYFGAGTRLSVL.

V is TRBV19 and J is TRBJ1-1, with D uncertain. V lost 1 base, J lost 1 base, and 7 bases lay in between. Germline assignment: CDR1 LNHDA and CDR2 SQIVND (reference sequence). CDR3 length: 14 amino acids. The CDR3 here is CASSIAGGNTEAFF. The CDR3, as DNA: TGTGCCAGTAGTATAGCGGGCGGGAACACTGAAGCTTTCTTT.

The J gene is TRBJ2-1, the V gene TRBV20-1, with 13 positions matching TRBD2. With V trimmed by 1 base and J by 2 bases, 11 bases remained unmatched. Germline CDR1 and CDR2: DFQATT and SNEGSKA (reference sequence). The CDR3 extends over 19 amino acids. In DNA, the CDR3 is TGCAGTGCTAGAGCGGACCCGGGACTAGCGGGGAGGCCCTACAATGAGCAGTTCTTC. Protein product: CSARADPGLAGRPYNEQFF.

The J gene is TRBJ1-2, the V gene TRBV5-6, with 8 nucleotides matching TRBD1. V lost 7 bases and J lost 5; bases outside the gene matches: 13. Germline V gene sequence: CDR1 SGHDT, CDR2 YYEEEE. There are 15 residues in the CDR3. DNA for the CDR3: TGTGCCAGCCGACGCGACAGGGGAGCGAGATATGGCTACACCTTC. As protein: CASRRDRGARYGYTF.

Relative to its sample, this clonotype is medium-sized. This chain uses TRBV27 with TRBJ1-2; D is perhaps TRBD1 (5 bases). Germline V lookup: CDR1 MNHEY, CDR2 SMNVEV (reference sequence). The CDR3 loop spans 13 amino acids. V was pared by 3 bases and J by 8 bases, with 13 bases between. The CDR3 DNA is TGTGCCAGCAGTTTGGGGGGATTCGGCGGCTACACCTTC. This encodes CASSLGGFGGYTF.

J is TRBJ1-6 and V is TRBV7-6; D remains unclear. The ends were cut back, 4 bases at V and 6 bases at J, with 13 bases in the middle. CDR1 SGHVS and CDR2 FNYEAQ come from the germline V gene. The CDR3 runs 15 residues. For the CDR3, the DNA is TGTGCCAGCAGCTCCGTCCGGGGTGGTAATTCACCCCTCCACTTT. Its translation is CASSSVRGGNSPLHF.

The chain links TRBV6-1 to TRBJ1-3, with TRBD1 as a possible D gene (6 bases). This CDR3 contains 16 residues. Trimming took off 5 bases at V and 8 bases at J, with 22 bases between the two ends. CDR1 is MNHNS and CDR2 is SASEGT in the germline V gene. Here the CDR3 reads CASSPWQGYFQDTIYF. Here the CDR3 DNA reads TGTGCCAGCAGTCCCTGGCAGGGGTACTTCCAGGACACCATATATTTT.

CDR3 bases: TGCAGTGCGAGGACTAGCGGGGGGCGGGGTGATACGCAGTATTTT. Protein: CSARTSGGRGDTQYF. The rearrangement links TRBV20-1 to TRBJ2-3, with 14 nucleotides matching TRBD2. Germline V gene lookup returns CDR1 DFQATT and CDR2 SNEGSKA (reference sequence). J gave up 6 bases and V 6 bases, and 8 bases lay outside the gene matches. The CDR3 totals 15 residues.

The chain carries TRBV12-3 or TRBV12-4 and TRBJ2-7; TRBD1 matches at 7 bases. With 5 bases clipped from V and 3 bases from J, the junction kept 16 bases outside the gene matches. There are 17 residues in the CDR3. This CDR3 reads CASSTRQGAAKFYEQYF. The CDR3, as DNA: TGTGCCAGCAGTACCAGACAGGGAGCAGCGAAATTCTACGAGCAGTACTTC.

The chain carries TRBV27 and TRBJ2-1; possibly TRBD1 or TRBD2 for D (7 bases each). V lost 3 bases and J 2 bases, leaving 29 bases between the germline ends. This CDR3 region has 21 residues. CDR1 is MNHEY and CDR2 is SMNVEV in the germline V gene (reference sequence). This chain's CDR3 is CASSLQGGVRRVWGTYNEQFF. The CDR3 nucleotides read TGTGCCAGCAGTTTGCAGGGGGGGGTTCGTCGGGTATGGGGTACCTACAATGAGCAGTTCTTC.

The CDR3 bases are TGTGCCAGCAGCTTAGGTTTCAGACCCCAAGAGACCCAGTACTTC. Protein product: CASSLGFRPQETQYF. The chain combines TRBV7-6 with TRBJ2-5, with unresolved D. The germline gives CDR1 SGHVS, CDR2 FNYEAQ. The CDR3 sequence is 15 residues long. Trimming pared 1 base from V and 1 base from J, leaving 10 bases between.

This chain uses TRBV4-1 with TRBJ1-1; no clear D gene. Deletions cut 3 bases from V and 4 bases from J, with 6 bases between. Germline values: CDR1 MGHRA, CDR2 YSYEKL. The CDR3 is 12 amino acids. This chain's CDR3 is CASSHMSTEAFF. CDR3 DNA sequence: TGCGCCAGCAGCCACATGAGCACTGAAGCTTTCTTT.

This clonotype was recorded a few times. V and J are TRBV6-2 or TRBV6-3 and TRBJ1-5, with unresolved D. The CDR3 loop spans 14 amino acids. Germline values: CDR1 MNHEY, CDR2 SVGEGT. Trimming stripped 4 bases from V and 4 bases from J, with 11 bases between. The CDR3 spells CASSSGDPNQPQHF. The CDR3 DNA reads TGTGCCAGCAGTTCCGGGGATCCGAATCAGCCCCAGCATTTT.

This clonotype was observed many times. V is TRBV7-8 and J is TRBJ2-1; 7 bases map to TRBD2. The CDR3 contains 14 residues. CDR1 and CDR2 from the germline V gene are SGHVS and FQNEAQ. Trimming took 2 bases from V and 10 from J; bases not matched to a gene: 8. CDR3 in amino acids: CASSLQWGGTEQFF. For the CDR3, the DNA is TGTGCCAGCAGCTTACAGTGGGGGGGTACCGAGCAGTTCTTC.

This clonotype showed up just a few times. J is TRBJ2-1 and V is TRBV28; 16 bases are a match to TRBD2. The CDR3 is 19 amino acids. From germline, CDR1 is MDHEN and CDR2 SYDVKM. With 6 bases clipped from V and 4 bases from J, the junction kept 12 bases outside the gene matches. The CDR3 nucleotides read TGTGCCAGCAGCCACCCGCCGGGACTAGCGGGGGGGCCTTACAATGAGCAGTTCTTC. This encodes CASSHPPGLAGGPYNEQFF.

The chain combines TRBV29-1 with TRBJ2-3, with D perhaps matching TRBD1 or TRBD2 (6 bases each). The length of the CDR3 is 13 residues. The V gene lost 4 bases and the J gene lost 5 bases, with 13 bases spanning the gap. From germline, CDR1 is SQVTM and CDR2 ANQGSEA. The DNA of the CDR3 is TGCAGCGTTGGGAGGGGGGAAGAAGATACGCAGTATTTT. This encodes CSVGRGEEDTQYF.

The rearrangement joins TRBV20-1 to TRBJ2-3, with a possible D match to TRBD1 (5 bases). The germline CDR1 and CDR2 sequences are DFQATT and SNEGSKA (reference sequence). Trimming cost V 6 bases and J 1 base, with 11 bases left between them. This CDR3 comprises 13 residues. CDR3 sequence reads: CSAPGRGTDTQYF. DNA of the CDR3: TGCAGTGCCCCCGGCAGGGGCACAGATACGCAGTATTTT.

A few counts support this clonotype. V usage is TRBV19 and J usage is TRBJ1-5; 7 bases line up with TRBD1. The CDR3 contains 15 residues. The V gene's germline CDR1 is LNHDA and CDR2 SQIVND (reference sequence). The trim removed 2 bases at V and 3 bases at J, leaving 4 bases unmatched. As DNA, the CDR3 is TGTGCCAGTAGTATACAGGACAGGCACAATCAGCCCCAGCATTTT. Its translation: CASSIQDRHNQPQHF. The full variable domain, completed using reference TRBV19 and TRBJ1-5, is DGGITQSPKYLFRKEGQNVTLSCEQNLNHDAMYWYRQDPGQGLRLIYYSQIVNDFQKGDIAEGYSVSREKKESFPLTVTSAQKNPTAFYLCASSIQDRHNQPQHFGDGTRLSIL.

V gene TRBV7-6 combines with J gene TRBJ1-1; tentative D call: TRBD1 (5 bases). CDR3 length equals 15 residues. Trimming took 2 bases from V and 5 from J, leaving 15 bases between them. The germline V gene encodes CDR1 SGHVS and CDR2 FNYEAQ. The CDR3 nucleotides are TGTGCCAGCAGCTTATTGGGGACGGCGGTAACTGAAGCTTTCTTT. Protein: CASSLLGTAVTEAFF.

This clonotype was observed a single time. This CDR3 is CAISERGIHFF. In DNA form, the CDR3 reads TGTGCCATCAGTGAACGCGGAATTCACTTCTTT. The chain recombines TRBV10-3 with TRBJ1-1; D gene uncertain. CDR1 and CDR2 from the germline V gene are ENHRY and SYGVKD. The CDR3 contains 11 residues. Deletions cut 3 bases from V and 14 bases from J, with 13 bases between.

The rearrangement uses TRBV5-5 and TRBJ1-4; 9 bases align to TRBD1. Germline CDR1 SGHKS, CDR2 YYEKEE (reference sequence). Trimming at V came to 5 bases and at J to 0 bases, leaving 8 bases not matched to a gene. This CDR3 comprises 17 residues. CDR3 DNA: TGTGCCAGCAGGGAGACAGGGGGAATAGCAACTAATGAAAAACTGTTTTTT. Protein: CASRETGGIATNEKLFF.

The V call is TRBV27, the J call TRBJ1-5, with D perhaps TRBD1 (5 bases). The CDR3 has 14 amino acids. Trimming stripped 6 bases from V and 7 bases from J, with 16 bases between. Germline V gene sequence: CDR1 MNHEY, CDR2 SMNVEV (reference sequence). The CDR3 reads CASRGVGTGQPQHF. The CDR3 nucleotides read TGTGCCAGCAGAGGGGTCGGAACGGGGCAGCCCCAGCATTTT.

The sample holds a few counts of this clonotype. The CDR3 here is CASTTPGGYGYTF. The CDR3 DNA follows: TGTGCCAGCACGACTCCGGGAGGCTATGGCTACACCTTC. The V and J genes are TRBV6-5 and TRBJ1-2; no firm D call. V lost 7 bases to trimming and J lost 4 bases, with 13 bases between them. In germline, CDR1 is MNHEY, CDR2 SVGAGI. The CDR3 runs to 13 residues.